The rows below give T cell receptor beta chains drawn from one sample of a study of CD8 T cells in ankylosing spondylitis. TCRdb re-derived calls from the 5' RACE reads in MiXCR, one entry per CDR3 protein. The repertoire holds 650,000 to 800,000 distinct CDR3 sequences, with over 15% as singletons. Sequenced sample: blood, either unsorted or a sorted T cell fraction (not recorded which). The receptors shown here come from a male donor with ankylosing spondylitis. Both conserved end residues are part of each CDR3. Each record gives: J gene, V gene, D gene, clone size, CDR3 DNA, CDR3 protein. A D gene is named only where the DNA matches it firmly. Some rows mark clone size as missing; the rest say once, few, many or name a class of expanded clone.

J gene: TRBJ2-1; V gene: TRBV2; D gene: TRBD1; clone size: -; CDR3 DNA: TGTGCCAGCAGTGAGAACAGGGGATCCTACAATGAGCAGTTCTTC; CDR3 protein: CASSENRGSYNEQFF
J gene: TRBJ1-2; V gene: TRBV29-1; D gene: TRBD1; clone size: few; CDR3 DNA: TGCAGCGCCATGGGGCAGGGGGGACACTATGGCTACACCTTC; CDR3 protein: CSAMGQGGHYGYTF
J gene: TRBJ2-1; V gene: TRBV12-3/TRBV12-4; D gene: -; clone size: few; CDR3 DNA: TGTGCCAGCAGTTTATACCCCAATGAGCAGTTCTTC; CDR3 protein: CASSLYPNEQFF
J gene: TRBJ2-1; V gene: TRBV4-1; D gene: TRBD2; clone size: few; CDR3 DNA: TGCGCCAGCAGCCAAGTCTCTAGCGGTGAGCAGTTCTTC; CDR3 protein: CASSQVSSGEQFF
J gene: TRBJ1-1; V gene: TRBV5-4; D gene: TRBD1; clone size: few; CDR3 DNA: TGTGCCAGCAGCTGGGGACAGATGAACACTGAAGCTTTCTTT; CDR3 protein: CASSWGQMNTEAFF
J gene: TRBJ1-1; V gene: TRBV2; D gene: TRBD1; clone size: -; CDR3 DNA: TGTGCCACCCGGGGCAGGGGGATCAGCACTGAAGCTTTCTTT; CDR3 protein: CATRGRGISTEAFF
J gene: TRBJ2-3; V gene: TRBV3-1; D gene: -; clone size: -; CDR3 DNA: TGTGCCAGCAGCCAAGGGTCGTCCTATACGCAGTATTTT; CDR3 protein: CASSQGSSYTQYF
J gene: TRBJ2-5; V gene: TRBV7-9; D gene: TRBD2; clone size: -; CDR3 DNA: TGTGCCAGCAGCTCGCGGGAGGGTAATGAAGAGACCCAGTACTTC; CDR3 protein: CASSSREGNEETQYF
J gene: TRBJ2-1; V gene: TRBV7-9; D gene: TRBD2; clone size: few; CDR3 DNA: TGTGCCAGCAGTCCGGGGACTAGCGCTTCATCCTACAATGAGCAGTTCTTC; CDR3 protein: CASSPGTSASSYNEQFF
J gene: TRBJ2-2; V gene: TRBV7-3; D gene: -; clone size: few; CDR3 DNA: TGTGCCAGCAGCTTAACGTCGGGGATTAACACCGGGGAGCTGTTTTTT; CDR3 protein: CASSLTSGINTGELFF
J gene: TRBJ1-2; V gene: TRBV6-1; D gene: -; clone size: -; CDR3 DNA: TGTGCCAGCAGTGAACGTTTACAACCAAGGGAGGGCTACACCTTC; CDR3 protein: CASSERLQPREGYTF
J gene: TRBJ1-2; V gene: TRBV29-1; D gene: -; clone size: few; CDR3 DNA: TGCAGCGTTGTCGTCAGGGAAGGTAACTATGGCTACACCTTC; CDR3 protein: CSVVVREGNYGYTF
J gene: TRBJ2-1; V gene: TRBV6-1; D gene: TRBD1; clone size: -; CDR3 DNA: TGTGCCAGCAGTGGGGACAGGGGGTCCTACAATGAGCAGTTCTTC; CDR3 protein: CASSGDRGSYNEQFF
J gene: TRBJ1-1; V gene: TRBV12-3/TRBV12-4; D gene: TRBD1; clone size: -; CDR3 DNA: TGTGCCAGCAGTTCCACCCTGACAGGGGTGTACACTGAAGCTTTCTTT; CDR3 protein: CASSSTLTGVYTEAFF
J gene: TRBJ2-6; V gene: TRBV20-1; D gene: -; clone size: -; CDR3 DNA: TGCAGTGCTAGAGATCCGAGGACTGGGGCCAACGTCCTGACTTTC; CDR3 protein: CSARDPRTGANVLTF
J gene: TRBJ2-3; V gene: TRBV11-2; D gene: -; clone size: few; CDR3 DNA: TGTGCCAGCAGCTTAGCCAGACAGTCTAGCACAGATACGCAGTATTTT; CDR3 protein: CASSLARQSSTDTQYF
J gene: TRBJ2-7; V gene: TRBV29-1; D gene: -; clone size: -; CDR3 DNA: TGCAGCGTTGTTAAGGGTGGCTACGAGCAGTACTTC; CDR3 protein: CSVVKGGYEQYF
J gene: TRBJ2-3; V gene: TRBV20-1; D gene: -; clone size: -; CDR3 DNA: TGCAGTGCTAGGCAACAGGGTAGTAGCACAGATACGCAGTATTTT; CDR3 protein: CSARQQGSSTDTQYF
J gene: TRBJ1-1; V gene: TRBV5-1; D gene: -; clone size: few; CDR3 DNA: TGCGCCAGCAGCCCGGGTCAGGACCTGGTGAACACTGAAGCTTTCTTT; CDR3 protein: CASSPGQDLVNTEAFF
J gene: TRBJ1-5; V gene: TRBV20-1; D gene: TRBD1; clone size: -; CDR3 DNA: TGCAGTGCTAGGACAGGGGAAAGGAAGCCCCAGCATTTT; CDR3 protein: CSARTGERKPQHF
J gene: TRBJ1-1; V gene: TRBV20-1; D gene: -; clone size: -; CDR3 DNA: TGCAGTGCTAGACCTCGGGGGGGACCCACTGAAGCTTTCTTT; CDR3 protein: CSARPRGGPTEAFF
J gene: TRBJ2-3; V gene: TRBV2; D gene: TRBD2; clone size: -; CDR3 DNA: TGTGCCAGCAGTTTTGGACCCGCTAGCGGGGCTGATACGCAGTATTTT; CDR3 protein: CASSFGPASGADTQYF
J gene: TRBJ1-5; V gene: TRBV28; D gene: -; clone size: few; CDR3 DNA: TGTGCCAGCAAGCCCCCCCCCAGGGGAGGGTATCAGCCCCAGCATTTT; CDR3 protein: CASKPPPRGGYQPQHF
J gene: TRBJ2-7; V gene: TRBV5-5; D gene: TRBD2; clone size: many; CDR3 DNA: TGTGCCAGCAGCTTGGGGTTTAGCGGGCAATACGAGCAGTACTTC; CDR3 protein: CASSLGFSGQYEQYF
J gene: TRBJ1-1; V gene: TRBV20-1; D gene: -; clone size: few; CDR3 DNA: TGCAGTGCAATGACGGAAGTGAACACTGAAGCTTTCTTT; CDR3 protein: CSAMTEVNTEAFF
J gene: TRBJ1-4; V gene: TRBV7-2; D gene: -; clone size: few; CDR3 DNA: TGTGCCAGCAGCCCCAGGACAGTTGGTGAAAAACTGTTTTTT; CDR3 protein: CASSPRTVGEKLFF
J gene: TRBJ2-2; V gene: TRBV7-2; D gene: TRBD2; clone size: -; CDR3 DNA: TGTGCCAGCAGCACCCCGACTAGCGGCCCGAACACCGGGGAGCTGTTTTTT; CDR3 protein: CASSTPTSGPNTGELFF
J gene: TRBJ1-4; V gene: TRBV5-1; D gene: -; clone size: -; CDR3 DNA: TGCGCCAGCAGCTTGGATGGGGCCTTAGGTGAAAAACTGTTTTTT; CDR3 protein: CASSLDGALGEKLFF
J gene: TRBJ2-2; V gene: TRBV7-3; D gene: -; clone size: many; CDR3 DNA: TGTGCCAGCAGCCCCTCCGGTGGGGGGCGGTTAGCCGGGGAGCTGTTTTTT; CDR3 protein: CASSPSGGGRLAGELFF
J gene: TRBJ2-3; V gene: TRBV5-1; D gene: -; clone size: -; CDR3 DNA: TGCGCCAGCAGCTTACAGGGTTATTCGGTAACAGATACGCAGTATTTT; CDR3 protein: CASSLQGYSVTDTQYF
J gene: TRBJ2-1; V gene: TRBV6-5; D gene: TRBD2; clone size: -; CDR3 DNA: TGTGCCAGCAGTTCCCCGACTAGCGGGAGTGACAATGAGCAGTTCTTC; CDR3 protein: CASSSPTSGSDNEQFF
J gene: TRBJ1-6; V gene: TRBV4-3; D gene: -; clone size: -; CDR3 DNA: TGCGCCAGCAGCCAAGATTTCGGGGTTTATAATTCACCCCTCCACTTT; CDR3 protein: CASSQDFGVYNSPLHF
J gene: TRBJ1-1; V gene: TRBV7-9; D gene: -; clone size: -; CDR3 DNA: TGTGCCAGCAGCTTAGGGCCTGGCAGGGCCGAGGGTGATGAAGCTTTCTTT; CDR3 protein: CASSLGPGRAEGDEAFF
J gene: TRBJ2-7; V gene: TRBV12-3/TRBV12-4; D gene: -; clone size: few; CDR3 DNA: TGTGCCAGCAGTCTCTCGGGACTCCTAACCTACGAGCAGTACTTC; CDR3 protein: CASSLSGLLTYEQYF
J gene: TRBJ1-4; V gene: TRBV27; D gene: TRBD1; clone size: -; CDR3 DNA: TGTGCCAGCAGTTTAGCTGGACAGGCTAATGAAAAACTGTTTTTT; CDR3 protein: CASSLAGQANEKLFF
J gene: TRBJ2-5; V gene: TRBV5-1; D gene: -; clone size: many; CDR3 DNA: TGCGCCAGCAGCTCAACTCGGGGGTCCCAGTACTTC; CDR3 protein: CASSSTRGSQYF
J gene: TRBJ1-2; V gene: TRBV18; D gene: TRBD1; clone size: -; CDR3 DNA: TGTGCCAGCTCGCAAGGGACAGGGAATAACTATGGCTACACCTTC; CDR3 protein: CASSQGTGNNYGYTF
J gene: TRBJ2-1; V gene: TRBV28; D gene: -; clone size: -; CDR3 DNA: TGTGCCAGCAGTTTACTACTCACAGCCCCGCCAGTCTTC; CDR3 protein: CASSLLLTAPPVF
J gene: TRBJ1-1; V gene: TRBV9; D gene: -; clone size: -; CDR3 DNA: TGTGCCAGCAGCGTAGCATTCCAGGGTGTAGCTTTCTTT; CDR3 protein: CASSVAFQGVAFF
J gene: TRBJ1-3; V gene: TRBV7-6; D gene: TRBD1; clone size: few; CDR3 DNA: TGTGCCAGCAGCTCTGACAGGGGATACGGAAACACCATATATTTT; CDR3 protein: CASSSDRGYGNTIYF
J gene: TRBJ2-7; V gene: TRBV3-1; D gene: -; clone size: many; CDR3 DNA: TGTGCCAGCAGCCAAGTTGGCGAGCAGTACTTC; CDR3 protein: CASSQVGEQYF
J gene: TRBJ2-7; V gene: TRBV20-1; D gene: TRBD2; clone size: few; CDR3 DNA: TGCAGTGTGGCGTCTAGCGGAACCTACGAGCAGTACTTC; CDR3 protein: CSVASSGTYEQYF
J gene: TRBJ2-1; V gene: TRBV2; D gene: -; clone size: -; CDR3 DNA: TGTACCTGCAGTACCAGACAGTCCAATTTCTGGGGCTACAATGAGCAGTTCTTC; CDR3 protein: CTCSTRQSNFWGYNEQFF
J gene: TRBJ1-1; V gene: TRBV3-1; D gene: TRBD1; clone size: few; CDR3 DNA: TGTGCCAGCAGCCAAGATTTCGGACAGGTGAACACTGAAGCTTTCTTT; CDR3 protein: CASSQDFGQVNTEAFF
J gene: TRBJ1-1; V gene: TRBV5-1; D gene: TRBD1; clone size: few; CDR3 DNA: TGCGCCAGCAGCGACGGACAGGGGCTGAACACTGAAGCTTTCTTT; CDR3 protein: CASSDGQGLNTEAFF
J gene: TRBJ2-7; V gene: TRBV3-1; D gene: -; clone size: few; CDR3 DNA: TGTGCCAGCAGCCAATTGGATGGCTACGAGCAGTACTTC; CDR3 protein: CASSQLDGYEQYF
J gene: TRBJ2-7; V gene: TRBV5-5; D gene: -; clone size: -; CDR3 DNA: TGTGCCAGCAGCTTGGCAGACGGCGGGGAATCCTACGAGCAGTACTTC; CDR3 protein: CASSLADGGESYEQYF
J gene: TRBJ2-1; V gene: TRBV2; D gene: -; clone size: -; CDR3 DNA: TGTGCCAGCAGTGATACGGGGGCTTGGAATGAGCAGTTCTTC; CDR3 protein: CASSDTGAWNEQFF
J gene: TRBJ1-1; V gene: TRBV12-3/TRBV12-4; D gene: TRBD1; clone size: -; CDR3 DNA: TGTGCCAGCAGTTTCGCAGGGGGTAAGAACACTGAAGCTTTCTTT; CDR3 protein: CASSFAGGKNTEAFF
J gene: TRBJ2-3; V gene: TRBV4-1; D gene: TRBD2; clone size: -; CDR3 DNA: TGCGCCACCGCGGGACTAGTCTCGGATACGCAGTATTTT; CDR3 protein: CATAGLVSDTQYF
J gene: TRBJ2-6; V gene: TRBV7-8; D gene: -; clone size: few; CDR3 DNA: TGTGCCAGCAGCTCCAATAGGGCTGGGGCCAACGTCCTGACTTTC; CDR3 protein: CASSSNRAGANVLTF
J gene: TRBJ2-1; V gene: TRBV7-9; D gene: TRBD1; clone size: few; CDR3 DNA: TGTGCCAGCAGCTTTCCCGGGACAGTGGCCCCTAATGAGCAGTTCTTC; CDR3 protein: CASSFPGTVAPNEQFF
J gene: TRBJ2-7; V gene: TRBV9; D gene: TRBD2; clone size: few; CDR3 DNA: TGTGCCAGCAGCGTAGAGGGCGGGAGAGGCCCCTACGAGCAGTACTTC; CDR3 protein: CASSVEGGRGPYEQYF